The 24 T cell receptor beta chains below all came from one sample that was sequenced in a study of T cells after yellow fever vaccination (dated by TCRdb to about 2019). The sample's treatment or condition, from its label and the paper: live attenuated yellow fever vaccine strain. Libraries came from 5' RACE. The instrument was an Illumina HiSeq 2500. Using fastp trimming at Q25 and MiXCR clonotype assembly, TCRdb reanalyzed the public sequencing data and kept in-frame beta chains. Merged by CDR3 protein, the rows form single entries marked with the most common genes and DNA. Recorded for this sample are 450,000 to 650,000 distinct CDR3 sequences; 21% of them occurred a single time. The leading ten clones occupy about a sixth of the sample. Source: PBMCs, taken approximately 22 days after the first yellow fever vaccination. These receptors came from a man in his late teens or twenties who received the YFV17D yellow fever vaccine.

This clonotype turned up a few times. This chain links TRBV7-9 with TRBJ2-5; no clear D. Trimming removed 5 bases from V and 2 bases from J, with 12 bases in between. Germline V gene data show CDR1 as SEHNR and CDR2 as FQNEAQ (reference sequence). CDR3 size: 14 residues. The CDR3 DNA is TGTGCCAGCAGCGCCGACTGGAGACAAGAGACCCAGTACTTC. It specifies CASSADWRQETQYF.

J is TRBJ2-7 and V is TRBV6-5; a possible D gene is TRBD1 (6 bases). The length of the CDR3 is 15 residues. V lost 0 bases, J lost 2 bases, and 11 bases lay in between. CDR1 and CDR2 (germline): MNHEY, SVGAGI. The CDR3 is CASSYSGATAYEQYF. The CDR3 DNA follows: TGTGCCAGCAGTTACTCGGGGGCAACAGCCTACGAGCAGTACTTC.

The chain recombines TRBV6-1 with TRBJ2-2; TRBD1 aligns across 9 bases. Germline V gene data show CDR1 as MNHNS and CDR2 as SASEGT. This CDR3 is 14 amino acids long. The V and J ends lost 6 bases and 4 bases, in that order; junction bases with no gene match: 3. This CDR3 is CASRRQGGTGELFF. CDR3 coding DNA: TGTGCCAGCAGGAGACAGGGGGGCACCGGGGAGCTGTTTTTT.

A word on this clonotype: A much larger clone sits a single nucleotide away, making a read error possible. J is TRBJ1-3 and V is TRBV5-1; the D is unclear. This CDR3 is built from 15 residues. V was shortened by 0 bases and J by 0 bases, with 7 bases between the two germline ends. Germline lookup yields CDR1 SGHRS and CDR2 YFSETQ. CDR3 sequence reads: CASSLGISSGNTIYF. The CDR3 nucleotides are TGCGCCAGCAGCTTGGGGATTAGCTCTGGAAACACCATATATTTT.

This clonotype showed up just once. The rearrangement links TRBV7-9 to TRBJ2-2; D uncertain. Trimming took 3 bases from V and 1 from J, leaving 6 bases between them. The CDR3 spans 14 residues. Germline V gene data show CDR1 as SEHNR and CDR2 as FQNEAQ (reference sequence). The CDR3 DNA follows: TGTGCCAGCAGCTTTTATGGGAACACCGGGGAGCTGTTTTTT. Amino acid sequence: CASSFYGNTGELFF.

The rearrangement uses TRBV6-1 and TRBJ2-7; D possibly corresponds to TRBD1 (7 bases). Germline values: CDR1 MNHNS, CDR2 SASEGT. V lost 6 bases and J lost 5, with 17 bases in between. The CDR3 sequence is 14 residues long. DNA for the CDR3: TGTGCCAGCAGCACACGACAGGGACTCCACGAGCAGTACGTC. Its translation is CASSTRQGLHEQYV.

This clonotype occurred a few times. The gene calls are TRBV21-1 and TRBJ2-7; the table gives TRBD1 as D, unverified against the DNA. TRBV21-1 is a pseudogene segment. CDR3 length equals 16 residues. The CDR3 reads CASNHLGGSGPYEQYV. For the CDR3, the DNA is TGTGCCAGCAACCACTTAGGGGGGTCCGGGCCCTACGAGCAGTACGTC.

This rearrangement joins TRBV10-3 to TRBJ2-2; TRBD1 is a possible D gene (8 bases). The germline V gene has CDR1 ENHRY and CDR2 SYGVKD. V was cut by 8 bases and J by 0 bases, with 22 bases left in between. The CDR3 extends over 18 amino acids. CDR3 sequence (DNA): TGTGCCATCCCGAAGGGGGGGACAGGCCTACCGAACACCGGGGAGCTGTTTTTT. Amino acids: CAIPKGGTGLPNTGELFF.

The chain links TRBV7-6 to TRBJ2-2; D is ambiguous. V was shortened by 0 bases and J by 1 base, with 9 bases between the two germline ends. Looked up from germline, CDR1 is SGHVS and CDR2 is FNYEAQ. This CDR3 region has 16 residues. The CDR3 protein is CASSLAPWGNTGELFF. The CDR3 bases are TGTGCCAGCAGCTTAGCCCCTTGGGGGAACACCGGGGAGCTGTTTTTT.

This clonotype was observed a handful of times. V and J are TRBV10-3 and TRBJ2-3; tentatively, D is TRBD1 (6 bases). The germline V gene has CDR1 ENHRY and CDR2 SYGVKD. The V end lost 11 bases, the J end lost 1 base, and 16 bases lay between the germline ends. The CDR3 contains 14 residues. The CDR3 region has the DNA TGTGCCGTCGAACAGGGAGCGGGCACAGATACGCAGTATTTT. Its translation: CAVEQGAGTDTQYF.

This sequence joins TRBV5-4 and TRBJ2-7; TRBD1 agrees at 9 bases. J lost 9 bases, V lost 0 bases, and 4 bases had no gene match. Germline CDR1 reads SGHNT; CDR2 reads YYREEE (reference sequence). This CDR3 has 13 residues. The CDR3 loop reads CASSLDRGRVQYF. The DNA for the CDR3 is TGTGCCAGCAGCTTGGACAGGGGGCGCGTGCAGTACTTC.

The sample holds a few counts of this clonotype. V is TRBV14 and J is TRBJ2-2; D might be TRBD2 (5 bases). V gave up 2 bases and J gave up 7 bases, with 11 bases separating them. CDR1 and CDR2 from the germline V gene are SGHDN and FVKESK. This CDR3 region has 14 residues. Here the CDR3 DNA reads TGTGCCAGCAGCCAAAGCGGATTGGGCGGGGAGCTGTTTTTT. This codes for CASSQSGLGGELFF. Drawing the rest from reference TRBV14 and TRBJ2-2, the complete variable domain is EAGVTQFPSHSVIEKGQTVTLRCDPISGHDNLYWYRRVMGKEIKFLLHFVKESKQDESGMPNNRFLAERTGGTYSTLKVQPAELEDSGVYFCASSQSGLGGELFFGEGSRLTVL.

The V and J genes are TRBV7-3 and TRBJ2-2; either TRBD1 or TRBD2 may fit D (6 bases each). Germline CDR1 is SGHTA and CDR2 is FQGTGA. The CDR3 spans 15 residues. V was shortened by 2 bases and J by 7 bases, with 14 bases between the two germline ends. The DNA of the CDR3 is TGTGCCAGCAGCTTAGGCGGGATCAGGGGCGGGGAGCTGTTTTTT. It translates to CASSLGGIRGGELFF.

This clonotype was seen a few times. The chain recombines TRBV27 with TRBJ2-1; no reliable D call. V was shortened by 3 bases and J by 9 bases, with 12 bases between the two germline ends. Germline lookup yields CDR1 MNHEY and CDR2 SMNVEV (reference sequence). The CDR3 spans 13 residues. The CDR3: CASSFAPLGEQFF. DNA for the CDR3: TGTGCCAGCAGTTTTGCCCCCCTGGGTGAGCAGTTCTTC.

This clonotype was seen more than once but under ten times. This chain links TRBV4-1 with TRBJ1-4, with D perhaps TRBD1 (5 bases). This CDR3 region has 14 residues. The ends were cut back, 0 bases at V and 7 bases at J, with 9 bases in the middle. Germline values: CDR1 MGHRA, CDR2 YSYEKL. CDR3 protein: CASSQDRAGEKLFF. CDR3 nucleotide sequence: TGCGCCAGCAGCCAAGACAGGGCTGGTGAAAAACTGTTTTTT.

In this sample, this clonotype turned up a few times. The V call is TRBV10-3, the J call TRBJ1-2, with D perhaps matching TRBD1 (6 bases). The CDR3 loop spans 14 amino acids. Germline V gives CDR1 ENHRY, CDR2 SYGVKD. V was clipped by 6 bases and J by 2 bases, with 13 bases between them. Here the CDR3 reads CAIRAAGANYGYTF. The CDR3 bases are TGTGCCATCAGGGCCGCGGGGGCAAACTATGGCTACACCTTC.

The chain is built from TRBV15 and TRBJ2-1; a weak D match, TRBD2 (6 bases). Trimming removed 4 bases at V and 6 bases at J, with 19 bases between. Per germline, CDR1 LNHNV and CDR2 YYDKDF (reference sequence). CDR3 length equals 16 residues. The CDR3 DNA sequence: TGTGCCACCAGCATAGGAGGGACGGGACTCCTCAATGAGCAGTTCTTC. It yields the protein CATSIGGTGLLNEQFF.

About this clonotype: One end of the junction does not line up with germline, which may come from a read error. This rearrangement joins TRBV5-6 to TRBJ2-5; D is possibly TRBD1 or TRBD2 (5 bases each). The germline V gene encodes CDR1 SGHDT and CDR2 YYEEEE. The CDR3 covers 13 residues. DNA for the CDR3: TGTACCAGCAGCTGGGACCGTCAGGAGACCCAGTACTTC. This encodes CTSSWDRQETQYF.

The chain carries TRBV15 and TRBJ1-2; D is unclear. CDR1 is LNHNV and CDR2 is YYDKDF in the germline V gene (reference sequence). V was pared by 5 bases and J by 8 bases, with 21 bases between. CDR3 length: 15 residues. In DNA form, the CDR3 reads TGTGCCACCAGCCCGCGGCAGGCCGGGGATTGGGGCTACACCTTC. Residues: CATSPRQAGDWGYTF.

V is TRBV10-3 and J is TRBJ1-3; TRBD1 matches at 8 bases. Trimming at V came to 7 bases and at J to 2 bases, leaving 4 bases not matched to a gene. CDR1 and CDR2 (germline): ENHRY, SYGVKD. The CDR3 runs to 14 residues. The CDR3 sequence is CAITQGAAGNTIYF. The CDR3, as DNA: TGTGCCATCACCCAGGGGGCGGCTGGAAACACCATATATTTT.

The chain is built from TRBV7-3 and TRBJ2-1; 13 nucleotides line up with TRBD2. Germline values: CDR1 SGHTA, CDR2 FQGTGA. This CDR3 has 15 amino acids. V lost 5 bases to trimming and J lost 9 bases; unmatched junction nucleotides: 7. As DNA, the CDR3 is TGTGCCAGCAGCCCGGGGACTAGCGGGGATGGTGAGCAGTTCTTC. Translated: CASSPGTSGDGEQFF.

At least ten counts were recorded for this clonotype. This chain links TRBV7-9 with TRBJ2-3; 7 bases are a match to TRBD1. Germline V gene sequence: CDR1 SEHNR, CDR2 FQNEAQ (reference sequence). The CDR3 is 14 amino acids. V was clipped by 3 bases and J by 0 bases; unmatched bases: 0. The CDR3 bases are TGTGCCAGCAGCTTGACAGGGAGCACAGATACGCAGTATTTT. This encodes CASSLTGSTDTQYF.

The sample holds a few counts of this clonotype. The rearrangement links TRBV11-2 to TRBJ1-5, with 9 bases lining up with TRBD1. The germline CDR1 and CDR2 sequences are SGHAT and FQNNGV. This CDR3 region has 17 residues. V lost 5 bases and J lost 2; bases outside the gene matches: 10. The CDR3 sequence: CASSIRFGDRGNQPQHF. The CDR3 nucleotides are TGTGCCAGCAGCATAAGATTTGGGGACAGGGGCAATCAGCCCCAGCATTTT.

CDR3 protein: CASSLRSWKRGIYNEQFF. The DNA for the CDR3 is TGTGCCAGCAGTTTAAGGTCGTGGAAGCGGGGGATTTACAATGAGCAGTTCTTC. The chain joins TRBV28 to TRBJ2-1; 8 bases line up with TRBD2. The J segment lost 4 bases and the V segment lost 2 bases, leaving 13 bases of the junction unmatched. CDR1 is MDHEN, CDR2 SYDVKM, per germline. The CDR3 runs to 18 residues.